This TCR beta chain comes out of a study of T cell clusters in autoimmune cytopenias. Study context: Healthy donor controls had a mean age of roughly 52 years and median age of about 60 years.

Germline CDR1 and CDR2: LNHDA and SQIVND (reference sequence). CDR3 length: 13 residues. By frequency, this clonotype is medium-sized. One tube held mixed TRB-A and TRB-B primer pools for touch-down PCR. TCRdb re-called the multiplex PCR reads; one entry per CDR3 protein, DNA not given. The sample data list about 5,600 distinct CDR3 sequences. TRB was amplified from around 250 ng of peripheral blood genomic DNA per sample. The same data also contributed to another study, on T cell repertoires in aging, cancer and after chemotherapy. In that study: In healthy donors, age-related TCR diversity loss mainly reflected lost richness. These repertoire data do not allow conclusions about immunological memory after chemotherapy.

This TCR derives from a human donor in good health. Input material: peripheral blood. The chain is built from TRBV19 and TRBJ1-1. CDR3 sequence: CASSISGITEAFF.